A selection of T cell receptor beta chains follows, all from one sample in a study of T-cell reconstitution after alpha-beta-depleted transplantation in children. TCRdb itself ran the PCR reads through MiXCR, one entry per CDR3 protein. The sample has around 960,000 distinct CDR3 sequences, roughly 31% seen once. The material was PBMCs, mostly from graft donor cells, obtained 360 days after TCRalphabeta/CD19-depleted stem cell transplant. Every receptor here comes from a boy younger than two who had a stem cell transplant for SCID, so the T cells may come from the graft donor. The CDR3 runs from the conserved cysteine through the conserved F or W. D genes are given only for firm matches. Not all rows give a size; the values are once, few, many and, for expanded clones, a class.

j_call d_call v_call clone_size cdr3_nt cdr3_aa
TRBJ1-5 TRBD1 TRBV12-3/TRBV12-4 few TGTGCCAGCACCAAGACAGGGGACAATCAGCCCCAGCATTTT CASTKTGDNQPQHF
TRBJ1-3 NA TRBV15 NA TGTGCCACCAGCACCGAAGGTCCTGTCGGAAACACCATATATTTT CATSTEGPVGNTIYF
TRBJ2-1 TRBD2 TRBV5-1 NA TGCGCCAGCAGCTTGGTTCTAGCGGGGGGCCCGCTCTCCTACAATGAGCAGTTCTTC CASSLVLAGGPLSYNEQFF
TRBJ1-6 TRBD1 TRBV6-1 NA TGTGCCAGCAGTGAACCGGACAGGCGGGGTTCACCCCTCCACTTT CASSEPDRRGSPLHF
TRBJ2-1 TRBD2 TRBV29-1 NA TGCAGCGTTGAAGACCTCTACCCGGGACTAGCTAAAATCTACAATGAGCAGTTCTTC CSVEDLYPGLAKIYNEQFF
TRBJ2-1 NA TRBV28 NA TGTGCCAGCAGTTCCTGGACGGGTCTCTCCTACAATGAGCAGTTCTTC CASSSWTGLSYNEQFF
TRBJ2-5 NA TRBV6-1 few TGTGCCAGCAGTCGAGGGGGGGTCAAAGAGACCCAGTACTTC CASSRGGVKETQYF
TRBJ2-7 TRBD2 TRBV10-3 NA TGTGCCATCCGGGGGGAAAACGAGCAGTACTTC CAIRGENEQYF
TRBJ2-3 TRBD2 TRBV20-1 few TGCAGTGCCCGGGGGACTAGCGAGACAGATACGCAGTATTTT CSARGTSETDTQYF
TRBJ1-5 TRBD1 TRBV18 NA TGTGCCAGCTCACCACTAAGGGGACAGGGGTCGGATCAGCCCCAGCATTTT CASSPLRGQGSDQPQHF
TRBJ2-5 TRBD2 TRBV5-1 NA TGCGCCAGCAGCGCGGACCCTAGCGGGGGAGAGACCCAGTACTTC CASSADPSGGETQYF
TRBJ1-6 NA TRBV10-3 few TGTGCCATCAGTGAGTCGGGGGGATCACCCCTCCACTTT CAISESGGSPLHF
TRBJ2-7 NA TRBV21-1 few TGTGCCAGCAGCATACGGGACATTGGCTACGAGCAGTACTTC CASSIRDIGYEQYF
TRBJ1-1 TRBD1 TRBV20-1 few TGCAGTGGGGACAGGGGTGGCACTGAAGCTTTCTTT CSGDRGGTEAFF
TRBJ1-1 NA TRBV20-1 NA TGCTGTGCTAGGAAACCACGGCAGCTGATGAACACTGAAGCTTTCTTT CCARKPRQLMNTEAFF
TRBJ2-7 TRBD2 TRBV9 few TGTGCCAGCAGCGTAGGGGCGGGGGGTAACTACGAGCAGTACTTC CASSVGAGGNYEQYF
TRBJ1-2 TRBD1 TRBV29-1 NA TGCAGCGTTGGCCGGGACAGGGGCTATGGCTACACCTTC CSVGRDRGYGYTF
TRBJ2-1 TRBD2 TRBV28 few TGTGCCAGCAGTACACTAGCGGGGGGCTTCCCTAAGAATGAGCAGTTCTTC CASSTLAGGFPKNEQFF
TRBJ2-5 NA TRBV7-2 few TGTGCCAGCAGCTTAGAGGTGAAAGAGACCCAGTACTTC CASSLEVKETQYF
TRBJ1-1 NA TRBV20-1 few TGCAGTGCCCGACTATTCCCTGAAGCTTTCTTT CSARLFPEAFF
TRBJ2-1 NA TRBV7-3 many TGTGCCAGCAGCTTATATCCGTCCGGTGAGCAGTTCTTC CASSLYPSGEQFF
TRBJ1-5 NA TRBV6-1 NA TGTGCCAGCAGACCCGGGAGGCTGGGCAATCAGCCCCAGCATTTT CASRPGRLGNQPQHF
TRBJ2-1 NA TRBV4-3 few TGCGCCAGCAGCCAAGAGGCTGGGGGTGACGATGAGCAGTTCTTC CASSQEAGGDDEQFF
TRBJ1-1 NA TRBV19 NA TGTGCCAGTAACCCCGGGACACTGAACACTGAAGCTTTCTTT CASNPGTLNTEAFF
TRBJ2-3 NA TRBV7-8 NA TGTGCCAGCAGCACTAGGGGGGGGTTAGCAGATACGCAGTATTTT CASSTRGGLADTQYF
TRBJ1-1 NA TRBV3-1 NA TGTGCCAGCAGCCAAGCGCTGATGAACACTGAAGCTTTCTTT CASSQALMNTEAFF
TRBJ2-7 TRBD2 TRBV15 few TGTGCCACCAGCAGAGATAGGGAGGGTGCTACCTACGAGCAGTACTTC CATSRDREGATYEQYF
TRBJ2-7 NA TRBV6-1 NA TGTGCCAGCAAAGGACCCCTATCAACCTACGAGCAGTACTTC CASKGPLSTYEQYF
TRBJ2-7 NA TRBV4-1 few TGCGCCAGCAGCCAGATCGGGGACGGACCCTACGAGCAGTACTTC CASSQIGDGPYEQYF
TRBJ2-1 NA TRBV7-8 few TGTGCCAGCACCTTCCCTAAGAATGGCTCCTACAATGAGCAGTTCTTC CASTFPKNGSYNEQFF
TRBJ2-1 NA TRBV3-1 few TGTGCCAGCAACCCCCGGGCAGGGCGGAGGGGTATAAACAATGAGCAGTTCTTC CASNPRAGRRGINNEQFF
TRBJ2-5 NA TRBV3-1 NA TGTGCCAGCAGCCAAGGGTCGGTTACCCAAGAGACCCAGTACTTC CASSQGSVTQETQYF
TRBJ2-2 TRBD2 TRBV7-1 NA TGTGCCAGCAGCCGTCGGGAGGGACATTCGAACACCGGGGAGCTGTTTTTT CASSRREGHSNTGELFF
TRBJ1-5 NA TRBV12-3/TRBV12-4 few TGTGCCAGCAGTTTCGGGGGGAATAGTGGCAATCAGCCCCAGCATTTT CASSFGGNSGNQPQHF
TRBJ2-1 NA TRBV20-1 few TGCAGTGTTTTAAAAGCCCTCCGCTCCTACAATGAGCAGTTCTTC CSVLKALRSYNEQFF
TRBJ2-3 NA TRBV6-5 few TGTGCCAGCAGTTACGCTGGGACAACCGAGGATACGCAGTATTTT CASSYAGTTEDTQYF
TRBJ1-3 NA TRBV5-1 NA TGCGCCAGCAGCTTGCGGGGCGCTATCTCTGGAAACACCATATATTTT CASSLRGAISGNTIYF
TRBJ2-3 NA TRBV5-1 few TGCGCCAGCAGCTTGCGGACCAGCACAGATACGCAGTATTTT CASSLRTSTDTQYF
TRBJ1-2 NA TRBV18 few TGTGCCAGCTCACCACAGGGAGGCAACTATGGCTACACCTTC CASSPQGGNYGYTF
TRBJ2-4 NA TRBV20-1 NA TGCAGTGCCCCAGGGTTCCTAGCCAAAAACATTCAGTACTTC CSAPGFLAKNIQYF
TRBJ1-6 NA TRBV20-1 few TGCAGTGCTAACCAGGACGGACACGTGGGAAATTCACCCCTCCACTTT CSANQDGHVGNSPLHF
TRBJ1-1 NA TRBV12-3/TRBV12-4 NA TGTGCCAGCAGCCCGTTAGGAAGGGGCACTGAAGCTTTCTTT CASSPLGRGTEAFF
TRBJ2-1 NA TRBV6-2/TRBV6-3 few TGTGCCAGCAGTCAACGGGGCCCAGGAGACGGTGAGCAGTTCTTC CASSQRGPGDGEQFF
TRBJ1-1 NA TRBV12-3/TRBV12-4 NA TGTGCCAGCAAGATGAACACTGAAGCTTTCTTT CASKMNTEAFF
TRBJ1-2 NA TRBV7-9 medium-sized TGTGCCAGCAGCCCACCCCCAGCAGCAGGGTTTCATGGCTACACCTTC CASSPPPAAGFHGYTF
TRBJ1-5 NA TRBV3-1 few TGTGCCAGCAGAAGCACGCAGCCCCAGCATTTT CASRSTQPQHF
TRBJ1-1 NA TRBV7-7 NA TGTGCCAGCAGCTTAGGGCCAGGGGATGAAGCTTTCTTT CASSLGPGDEAFF
TRBJ1-2 NA TRBV6-1 few TGTGCCAGCAGTGAATTCAGTCAGGGTGGCTATGGCTACACCTTC CASSEFSQGGYGYTF